This record covers a single T cell receptor (beta chain). This specimen belongs to a study of blood T cell repertoires in COVID-19. The wider study: COVID-19 samples from acute and convalescent phases originated in the United States, Italy and Spain. PBMCs, B-cell-depleted T cells, or T cells provided the cDNA or gDNA that made up the material.

Trimming took off 8 bases at V and 8 bases at J, with 21 bases between the two ends. Germline CDR1 is KGHSH and CDR2 is LQKENI. The CDR3 covers 14 residues. Methods used by the authors: Reference gene primer amplification gave nucleated cell count estimates. The assay was immunoSEQ multiplex PCR, and TCRdb's table has in-frame clones only and misses some. D and trimming come from the DNA, and the V and J calls and clone size come from that table. The sample contains fewer than 120,000 clones, more than 65% of which appear only once. V is TRBV18 and J is TRBJ1-2; maybe TRBD1 (6 bases). Sequencing was carried out using peripheral blood. This TCR came from a woman aged 80 or over with acute or convalescent COVID-19. The CDR3 region has the DNA TGTGCCAGCAGGGGGTCGAACCGCCTTCGAGGCTACACCTTC. Translating gives CASRGSNRLRGYTF. Variable domain in full (rest from reference TRBV18 and TRBJ1-2): NAGVMQNPRHLVRRRGQEARLRCSPMKGHSHVYWYRQLPEEGLKFMVYLQKENIIDESGMPKERFSAEFPKEGPSILRIQQVVRGDSAAYFCASRGSNRLRGYTFGSGTRLTVV.